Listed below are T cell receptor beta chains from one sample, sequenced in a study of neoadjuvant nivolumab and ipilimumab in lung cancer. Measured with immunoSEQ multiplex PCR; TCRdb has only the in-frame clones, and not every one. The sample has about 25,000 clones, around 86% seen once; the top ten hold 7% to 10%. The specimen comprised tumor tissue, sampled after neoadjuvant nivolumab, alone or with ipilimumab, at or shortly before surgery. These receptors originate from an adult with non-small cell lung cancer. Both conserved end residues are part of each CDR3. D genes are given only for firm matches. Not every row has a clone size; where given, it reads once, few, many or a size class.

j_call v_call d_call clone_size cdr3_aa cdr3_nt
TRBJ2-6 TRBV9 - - CASSVSPRAGAGANVLTF TGTGCCAGCAGCGTAAGCCCCCGGGCGGGGGCCGGGGCCAACGTCCTGACTTTC
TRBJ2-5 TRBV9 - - CASSVSRVETQYF TGTGCCAGCAGCGTATCCAGGGTGGAGACCCAGTACTTC
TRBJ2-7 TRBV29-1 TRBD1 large CSVQGQGSYEQYF TGCAGCGTTCAGGGACAGGGGTCCTACGAGCAGTACTTC
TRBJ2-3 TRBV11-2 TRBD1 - CASSLVGTGDLADTQYF TGTGCCAGCAGCTTAGTTGGGACAGGGGATTTAGCAGATACGCAGTATTTT
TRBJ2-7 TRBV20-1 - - CSARRQARQYF TGCAGTGCTCGTCGACAGGCTCGGCAGTACTTC
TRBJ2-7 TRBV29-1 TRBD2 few CSVRSGTSGYEQYF TGCAGCGTGAGAAGCGGGACTAGCGGCTACGAGCAGTACTTC
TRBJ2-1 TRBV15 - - CATRTDSSYNEQFF TGTGCCACCAGGACAGACAGCTCCTACAATGAGCAGTTCTTC
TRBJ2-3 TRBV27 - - CASSTLGDTQYF TGTGCCAGCAGTACCCTCGGGGATACGCAGTATTTT
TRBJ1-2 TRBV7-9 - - CASIVDGDGGYTF TGTGCCAGCATCGTTGACGGGGACGGTGGCTACACCTTC
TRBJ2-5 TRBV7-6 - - CASSFLSGQLVTQYF TGTGCCAGCAGCTTTTTATCCGGTCAGTTGGTGACCCAGTACTTC
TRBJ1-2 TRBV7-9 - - CASSETRPTLNYGYTF TGTGCCAGCTCTGAAACTAGGCCGACGCTTAACTATGGCTACACCTTC
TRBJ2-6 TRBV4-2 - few CASSPTQVGSDSGANVLTF TGTGCCAGCAGCCCCACACAGGTCGGCAGTGACTCTGGGGCCAACGTCCTGACTTTC
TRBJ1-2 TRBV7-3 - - CASSLIGGDYGYTF TGTGCCAGCAGCTTAATTGGGGGAGACTATGGCTACACCTTC
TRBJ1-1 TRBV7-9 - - CASSLDRGSGAFF TGTGCCAGCAGCTTAGATCGGGGGTCCGGAGCTTTCTTT
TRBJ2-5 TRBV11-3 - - CASSLGVRSQETQYF TGTGCCAGCAGCTTAGGAGTCAGGTCCCAAGAGACCCAGTACTTC
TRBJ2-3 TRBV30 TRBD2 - CAWSLRAGEADTQYF TGTGCCTGGAGTTTACGAGCGGGAGAGGCAGATACGCAGTATTTT
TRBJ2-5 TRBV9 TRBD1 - CASSLTGVLETQYF TGTGCCAGCAGCCTGACAGGGGTGCTGGAGACCCAGTACTTC
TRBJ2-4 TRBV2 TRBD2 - CASTQGASGSQNIQYF TGTGCCAGCACCCAGGGGGCTAGCGGGAGCCAAAACATTCAGTACTTC
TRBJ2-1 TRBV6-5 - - CASSNTKQGEQFF TGTGCCAGCAGTAACACAAAACAGGGTGAGCAGTTCTTC
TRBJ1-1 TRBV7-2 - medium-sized CASSFDRPAGGTEAFF TGTGCCAGCAGCTTTGATCGTCCGGCAGGTGGCACTGAAGCTTTCTTT
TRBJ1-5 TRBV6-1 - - CASKDRYQPQHF TGTGCCAGCAAGGACAGATATCAGCCCCAGCATTTT
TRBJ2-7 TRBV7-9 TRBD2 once CASSNLGGDEQYF TGTGCCAGCAGCAATTTGGGGGGGGACGAGCAGTACTTC
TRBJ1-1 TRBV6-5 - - CASSYDPNTEAFF TGTGCCAGCAGTTACGACCCAAACACTGAAGCTTTCTTT
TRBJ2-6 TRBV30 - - CACNKRGGYTSGANVLTF TGTGCCTGTAATAAAAGAGGGGGGTATACGTCTGGGGCCAACGTCCTGACTTTC
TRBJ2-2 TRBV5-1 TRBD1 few CASSLALSGTGGIGELFF TGCGCCAGCAGCTTGGCTCTTTCCGGGACAGGGGGCATCGGGGAGCTGTTTTTT
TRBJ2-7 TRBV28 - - CATRQPSSYEQYF TGTGCCACACGACAGCCGAGTTCCTACGAGCAGTACTTC
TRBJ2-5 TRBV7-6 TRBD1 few CASSLGLTGGETQYF TGTGCCAGCAGCTTAGGCTTGACAGGGGGGGAGACCCAGTACTTC
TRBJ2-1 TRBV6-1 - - CASGVRGYNEQFF TGTGCCAGCGGGGTTCGTGGCTACAATGAGCAGTTCTTC
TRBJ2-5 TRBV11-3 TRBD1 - CASSLGGTGIGETQYF TGTGCCAGCAGCTTAGGCGGGACAGGGATTGGGGAGACCCAGTACTTC
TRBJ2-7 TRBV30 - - CAWSVTGSPSYEQYF TGTGCCTGGAGTGTAACAGGGAGTCCCTCCTACGAGCAGTACTTC
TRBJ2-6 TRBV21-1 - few CASSKGASSGANVLTF TGTGCCAGCAGCAAAGGTGCAAGCTCTGGGGCCAACGTCCTGACTTTC
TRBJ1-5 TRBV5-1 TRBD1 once CASSTGQGDQPQHF TGCGCCAGCAGCACCGGACAGGGCGATCAGCCCCAGCATTTT
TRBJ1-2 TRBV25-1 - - CASTSEQGTYGYTF TGTGCCAGCACGTCTGAGCAAGGTACCTATGGCTACACCTTC
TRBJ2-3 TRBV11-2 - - CASSLGHHTDTQYF TGTGCCAGCAGCCTCGGACACCATACAGATACGCAGTATTTT
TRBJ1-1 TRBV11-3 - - CASSSLGRAFF TGTGCCAGCAGCTCGCTCGGACGAGCTTTCTTT
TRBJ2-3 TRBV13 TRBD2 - CASSYPGLAGTQDTQYF TGTGCCAGCAGCTATCCGGGACTAGCGGGAACACAAGATACGCAGTATTTT
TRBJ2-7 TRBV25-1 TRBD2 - CASKGSSGSHEQYF TGTGCCAGCAAGGGGTCTAGCGGGAGCCACGAGCAGTACTTC
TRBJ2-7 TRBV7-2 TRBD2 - CASSLLALAGDYEQYF TGTGCCAGCAGCTTATTGGCGCTAGCGGGAGACTACGAGCAGTACTTC
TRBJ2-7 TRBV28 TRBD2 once CASSLGQGGANYEQYF TGTGCCAGCAGTTTGGGCCAGGGAGGGGCGAACTACGAGCAGTACTTC
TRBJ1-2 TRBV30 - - CAWSVIPENGYTF TGTGCCTGGAGTGTAATTCCGGAGAATGGCTACACCTTC
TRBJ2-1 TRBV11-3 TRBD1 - CASSLGTGVLNEQFF TGTGCCAGCAGCTTAGGGACAGGGGTTCTAAATGAGCAGTTCTTC
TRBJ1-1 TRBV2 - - CATLNAGDNTEAFF TGTGCCACCCTGAACGCAGGGGATAACACTGAAGCTTTCTTT
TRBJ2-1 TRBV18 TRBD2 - CASSPLVLASGNNEQFF TGTGCCAGCTCACCCTTGGTATTGGCTAGCGGGAACAATGAGCAGTTCTTC